The 6 T cell receptor beta chains below all came from one sample that was sequenced in a study of shared clonotypes between healthy human individuals. Profiling relied on immunoSEQ multiplex PCR, and the TCRdb table lists in-frame clones only, not all of them. The table includes under 2,500,000 clones, under 97% detected once. Sample: naive CD4+ T cells sorted from blood. Subset described: CD45RA+ positively selected. The receptors shown here come from a man younger than 35 in good health.

This chain connects TRBV7-8 to TRBJ1-2, with 7 bases matching TRBD1. This CDR3 contains 14 residues. Germline V CDR1 and CDR2: SGHVS, FQNEAQ. V was clipped by 7 bases and J by 1 base; unmatched bases: 6. The CDR3 DNA follows: TGTGCCAGCACCTTTACAGGGGTTAACTATGGCTACACCTTC. Protein product: CASTFTGVNYGYTF.

The chain couples TRBV5-1 to TRBJ1-4; D unclear. The V and J ends lost 0 bases and 1 base respectively, with 16 bases between them. Germline V gene lookup returns CDR1 SGHRS and CDR2 YFSETQ. The CDR3 is 18 amino acids. CDR3 nucleotide sequence: TGCGCCAGCAGCTTGGGTGGTGCGGTCGGCGTAACTAATGAAAAACTGTTTTTT. This codes for CASSLGGAVGVTNEKLFF. Full variable domain (remainder filled in from reference TRBV5-1 and TRBJ1-4): KAGVTQTPRYLIKTRGQQVTLSCSPISGHRSVSWYQQTPGQGLQFLFEYFSETQRNKGNFPGRFSGRQFSNSRSEMNVSTLELGDSALYLCASSLGGAVGVTNEKLFFGSGTQLSVL.

This clone is a singleton in its sample. CDR3 sequence reads: CASSLEQIFSGNTIYF. In DNA form, the CDR3 reads TGCGCCAGCAGCTTGGAACAGATTTTCTCTGGAAACACCATATATTTT. The chain uses TRBV5-1 and TRBJ1-3; D is uncertain. The germline CDR1 and CDR2 sequences are SGHRS and YFSETQ. With 0 bases removed from V and 0 bases from J, the gap between germline ends came to 10 bases. The CDR3 has 16 amino acids.

The V and J genes are TRBV6-6 and TRBJ1-4, with D uncertain. CDR1 is MNHNY, CDR2 SVGAGI, per germline (reference sequence). The CDR3 is made up of 14 amino acids. Trimming took off 0 bases at V and 8 bases at J, with 10 bases between the two ends. CDR3 in amino acids: CASSYSKVAEKLFF. Here the CDR3 DNA reads TGTGCCAGCAGTTACTCTAAGGTCGCGGAAAAACTGTTTTTT.

The chain recombines TRBV11-3 with TRBJ2-5, with D possibly TRBD1 on 5 matching bases. CDR3 length: 14 residues. Germline V gives CDR1 SGHNT, CDR2 YENEEA. Trimming removed 5 bases from V and 1 base from J, with 11 bases in between. The CDR3 DNA reads as TGTGCCAGCAGCCCTACAGGCGTCCAAGAGACCCAGTACTTC. As protein: CASSPTGVQETQYF.

The chain is built from TRBV5-1 and TRBJ2-1; 13 positions agree with TRBD2. Per the germline V gene, CDR1 is SGHRS and CDR2 is YFSETQ. The V and J ends lost 3 bases and 1 base, in that order; junction bases with no gene match: 10. This CDR3 is 19 amino acids long. The CDR3 DNA is TGCGCCAGCAGCTCGGGACTAGCGGGGCTCCGAAGTTCCTACAATGAGCAGTTCTTC. Its translation is CASSSGLAGLRSSYNEQFF. Together with reference TRBV5-1 and TRBJ2-1, the CDR3 gives the full variable domain: KAGVTQTPRYLIKTRGQQVTLSCSPISGHRSVSWYQQTPGQGLQFLFEYFSETQRNKGNFPGRFSGRQFSNSRSEMNVSTLELGDSALYLCASSSGLAGLRSSYNEQFFGPGTRLTVL.